This T cell receptor (beta chain) came from a study of PD-L1 blockade in urothelial cancer. As for the study in general: Atezolizumab therapy began for patients in 2014, dosed at 1,200 mg intravenously every 3 weeks. Male patients with bladder-origin urothelial cancer numbered about 90% of the roughly 29. From 0 to 3 prior chemotherapy regimens had been given to the patients.

This clone was recorded only once. This table comes from immunoSEQ multiplex PCR, and its TCRdb copy is limited to in-frame clones, with some not included. Among about 74,000 clones listed, 80% to 85% were seen once. The germline V and J ends were trimmed by 7 bases and 0 bases, with 10 bases remaining between them. This CDR3 spans 14 amino acids. The V gene's germline CDR1 is MDHEN and CDR2 SYDVKM. This TCR came from a man aged 70 or older with urothelial cancer. The V call is TRBV28, the J call TRBJ1-5; D gene uncertain. Sample: PBMCs, taken around atezolizumab (anti-PD-L1) treatment. CDR3: CASITRNSNQPQHF. The CDR3 DNA is TGTGCCAGCATCACTAGGAATAGCAATCAGCCCCAGCATTTT.